The rows below give T cell receptor beta chains drawn from one sample of a study of blood T cell repertoires in COVID-19. The assay was immunoSEQ multiplex PCR, and TCRdb's table has in-frame clones only and misses some. The table has 270,000 or so clones, about 89% seen once. Sequencing used peripheral blood. Receptors were obtained from a man in his forties or fifties with active or convalescent COVID-19. CDR3s leave out the opening cysteine and the closing phenylalanine or tryptophan.

J	V	CDR3
TRBJ1-2	TRBV19	ASNPLSGGNYGYT
TRBJ2-1	TRBV27	ASSFTSNGQF
TRBJ2-2	TRBV7-4	ASSSGVLNTGELF
TRBJ1-2	TRBV4-1	ASSPKETGTYGYT
TRBJ2-1	TRBV5-4	ASSLREYNEQF
TRBJ2-1	TRBV19	ASRGWGDNEQF
TRBJ1-2	TRBV28	ASSLVGVGYT
TRBJ2-2	TRBV9	ASSFSGGVYTGELF
TRBJ2-7	TRBV10-3	AITAAAAYEQY
TRBJ2-1	TRBV11-2	ASSFSGSSYNEQF
TRBJ2-3	TRBV7-3	ASSLLVSTDTQY
TRBJ1-5	TRBV30	AWSPSGDQPQH
TRBJ2-5	TRBV10-2	ASRDGDKETQY
TRBJ2-7	TRBV11-2	ASSLGTASYEQY
TRBJ2-5	TRBV30	AWRQNQETQY
TRBJ2-1	TRBV15	ATSRGAAGGTYNEQF
TRBJ1-3	TRBV5-1	ASSVDSRSGNTIY
TRBJ1-2	TRBV6-6	ASSYVRVNYGYT
TRBJ2-1	TRBV19	ASSPPMGQNEQF
TRBJ1-5	TRBV7-2	ASRAGTAYSNQPQH
TRBJ2-2	TRBV11-3	ASSLNGGATGELF
TRBJ2-1	TRBV6-4	ASSDQNYNEQF